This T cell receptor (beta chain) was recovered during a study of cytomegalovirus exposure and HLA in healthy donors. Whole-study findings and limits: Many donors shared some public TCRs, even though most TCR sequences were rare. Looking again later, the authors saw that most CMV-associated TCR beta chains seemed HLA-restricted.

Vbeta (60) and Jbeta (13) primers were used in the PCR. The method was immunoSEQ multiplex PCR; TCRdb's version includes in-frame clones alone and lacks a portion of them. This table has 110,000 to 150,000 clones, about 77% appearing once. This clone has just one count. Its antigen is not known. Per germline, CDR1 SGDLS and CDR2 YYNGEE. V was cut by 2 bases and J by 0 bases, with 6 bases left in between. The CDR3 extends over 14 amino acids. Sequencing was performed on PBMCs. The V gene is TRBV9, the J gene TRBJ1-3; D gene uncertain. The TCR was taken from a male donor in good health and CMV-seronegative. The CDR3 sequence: CASSVRSSGNTIYF. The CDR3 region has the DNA TGTGCCAGCAGCGTTAGAAGCTCTGGAAACACCATATATTTT.